A single sample gave rise to the 8 T cell receptor beta chains below, sequenced in a study of graft-versus-host responses after intestinal transplantation. The protocol was immunoSEQ multiplex PCR, while the TCRdb copy is restricted to in-frame clones and leaves out a portion. The data contain more than 80,000 clones, around 90% of them singletons. These TCRs' antigens remain unknown. The sequencing here drew on unstimulated CD4+ T cells sorted from spleen or lymph node cells, taken before intestinal transplant. These TCRs come from a human donor who received an intestinal transplant.

This clone was recorded once. The genes are TRBV4-1 and TRBJ1-6; perhaps TRBD1 as D (5 bases). The V end lost 4 bases, the J end lost 6 bases, and 16 bases lay between the germline ends. The CDR3 consists of 16 residues. Germline values: CDR1 MGHRA, CDR2 YSYEKL. CDR3 region: CASSRREGTPNSPLHF. The CDR3 nucleotides are TGCGCCAGCAGCCGAAGGGAGGGGACTCCTAATTCACCCCTCCACTTT.

The rearrangement joins TRBV19 to TRBJ1-1; D is possibly TRBD1 (5 bases). Trimming pared 4 bases from V and 3 bases from J, leaving 9 bases between. CDR1 is LNHDA, CDR2 SQIVND, per germline (reference sequence). The CDR3 contains 13 residues. CDR3 sequence reads: CASSRGGYTEAFF. Here the CDR3 DNA reads TGTGCCAGTAGTAGGGGGGGTTACACTGAAGCTTTCTTT. The full variable domain, with the rest looked up from reference TRBV19 and TRBJ1-1, is DGGITQSPKYLFRKEGQNVTLSCEQNLNHDAMYWYRQDPGQGLRLIYYSQIVNDFQKGDIAEGYSVSREKKESFPLTVTSAQKNPTAFYLCASSRGGYTEAFFGQGTRLTVV.

This rearrangement joins TRBV19 to TRBJ2-7; 12 bases are shared with TRBD1. Germline V gene data show CDR1 as LNHDA and CDR2 as SQIVND (reference sequence). The CDR3 is 14 residues long. Trimming took 3 bases from V and 7 from J; bases not matched to a gene: 4. The CDR3 loop reads CASSMGQGALEQYF. In DNA, the CDR3 is TGTGCCAGTAGTATGGGACAGGGGGCACTTGAGCAGTACTTC.

The rearrangement uses TRBV19 and TRBJ2-3; D might be TRBD2 (5 bases). V lost 0 bases to trimming and J lost 2 bases, with 9 bases between them. This CDR3 comprises 15 residues. Looked up from germline, CDR1 is LNHDA and CDR2 is SQIVND (reference sequence). The CDR3 DNA sequence: TGTGCCAGTAGTATAGAGAGGGAAAACACAGATACGCAGTATTTT. It translates to CASSIERENTDTQYF. Variable domain in full (rest from reference TRBV19 and TRBJ2-3): DGGITQSPKYLFRKEGQNVTLSCEQNLNHDAMYWYRQDPGQGLRLIYYSQIVNDFQKGDIAEGYSVSREKKESFPLTVTSAQKNPTAFYLCASSIERENTDTQYFGPGTRLTVL.

This clone showed up just once. The rearrangement uses TRBV11-2 and TRBJ1-5; 8 bases fit TRBD1. The V gene's germline CDR1 is SGHAT and CDR2 FQNNGV. After removal of 5 bases from V and 6 bases from J, the junction contained 3 bases not matched to a gene. This CDR3 comprises 13 residues. The CDR3 DNA sequence: TGTGCCAGCAGCCACGACAGGGGTCAGCCCCAGCATTTT. Amino acids: CASSHDRGQPQHF.

The chain couples TRBV5-1 to TRBJ1-1; 8 bases agree with TRBD1. This CDR3 contains 14 residues. Germline loops: CDR1 SGHRS, CDR2 YFSETQ. Losses at the gene ends were 4 bases for V and 3 bases for J; bases not matched to a gene: 5. The CDR3 nucleotides read TGCGCCAGCAGCGGGGGACAGGCGGACACTGAAGCTTTCTTT. Translated, it gives CASSGGQADTEAFF.

The rearrangement links TRBV30 to TRBJ1-1; TRBD1 matches 8 bases. The CDR3 covers 16 residues. CDR1 GTSNPN and CDR2 SVGIG come from the germline V gene (reference sequence). The J segment lost 0 bases and the V segment lost 5 bases, leaving 11 bases of the junction unmatched. DNA of the CDR3: TGTGCCTGGGCCCCAGGGGGCTCTTGGGTGAACACTGAAGCTTTCTTT. It codes for CAWAPGGSWVNTEAFF. Filled out from reference TRBV30 and TRBJ1-1, the complete variable domain reads SQTIHQWPATLVQPVGSPLSLECTVEGTSNPNLYWYRQAAGRGLQLLFYSVGIGQISSEVPQNLSASRPQDRQFILSSKKLLLSDSGFYLCAWAPGGSWVNTEAFFGQGTRLTVV.

This clone was detected once. J is TRBJ1-5 and V is TRBV6-5; 7 bases are a match to TRBD1. The CDR3 has 13 residues. The germline V gene encodes CDR1 MNHEY and CDR2 SVGAGI. After removal of 5 bases from V and 2 bases from J, the junction contained 0 bases not matched to a gene. The CDR3 region is CASSDRGNQPQHF. CDR3 coding DNA: TGTGCCAGCAGTGACAGGGGCAATCAGCCCCAGCATTTT.